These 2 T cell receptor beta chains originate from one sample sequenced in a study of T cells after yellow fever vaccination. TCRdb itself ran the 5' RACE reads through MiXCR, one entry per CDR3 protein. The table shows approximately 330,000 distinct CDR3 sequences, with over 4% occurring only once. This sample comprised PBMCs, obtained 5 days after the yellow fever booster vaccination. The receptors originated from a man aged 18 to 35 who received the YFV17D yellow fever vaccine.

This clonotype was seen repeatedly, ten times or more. The CDR3 DNA sequence: TGCGCCAGCAGCGGCGGGGGGGAAGAGACCCAGTACTTC. Translated: CASSGGGEETQYF. The chain employs TRBV5-1 and TRBJ2-5, with 9 bases that match TRBD2. This CDR3 is built from 13 residues. V lost 4 bases, J lost 3 bases, and 1 base stayed unmatched. Per the germline V gene, CDR1 is SGHRS and CDR2 is YFSETQ.

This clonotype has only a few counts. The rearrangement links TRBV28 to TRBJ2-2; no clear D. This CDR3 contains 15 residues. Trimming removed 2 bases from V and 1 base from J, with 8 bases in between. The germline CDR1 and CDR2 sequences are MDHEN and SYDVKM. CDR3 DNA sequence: TGTGCCAGCAGTTTAGGCGAGCGGAACACCGGGGAGCTGTTTTTT. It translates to CASSLGERNTGELFF.